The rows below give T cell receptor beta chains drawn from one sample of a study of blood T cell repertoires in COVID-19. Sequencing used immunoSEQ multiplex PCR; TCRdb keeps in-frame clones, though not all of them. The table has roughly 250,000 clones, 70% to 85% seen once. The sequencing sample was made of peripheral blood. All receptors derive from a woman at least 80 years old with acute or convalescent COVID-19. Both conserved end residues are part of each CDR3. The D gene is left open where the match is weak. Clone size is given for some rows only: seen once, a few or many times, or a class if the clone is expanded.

cdr3_nt: TGTGCCAGTAAGGACAGGTCATCTTCCACTGAAGCTTTCTTT
cdr3_aa: CASKDRSSSTEAFF
d_call: TRBD1
j_call: TRBJ1-1
clone_size: once
v_call: TRBV19

cdr3_nt: TGTGCCAGCAGCTTACAGCGGGAGGTGGGGGAGCAGTACTTC
cdr3_aa: CASSLQREVGEQYF
d_call: TRBD2
j_call: TRBJ2-7
clone_size: NA
v_call: TRBV7-2

cdr3_nt: TGTGCCAGCAGCCTTACACAGGGCTCCTACGAGCAGTACTTC
cdr3_aa: CASSLTQGSYEQYF
d_call: NA
j_call: TRBJ2-7
clone_size: many
v_call: TRBV7-9

cdr3_nt: TGTGCCAGCAGTTTATCTAGGTACGAGCAGTACTTC
cdr3_aa: CASSLSRYEQYF
d_call: NA
j_call: TRBJ2-7
clone_size: NA
v_call: TRBV28

cdr3_nt: TGTGCCAGCAGAGGAGGGACAGATACGCAGTATTTT
cdr3_aa: CASRGGTDTQYF
d_call: NA
j_call: TRBJ2-3
clone_size: NA
v_call: TRBV2

cdr3_nt: TGTGCCAGCCAACCTCAAAGCGGGGGAGGTGAGCAGTTCTTC
cdr3_aa: CASQPQSGGGEQFF
d_call: TRBD2
j_call: TRBJ2-1
clone_size: NA
v_call: TRBV7-2

cdr3_nt: TGTGCCAGCAGCCGTAGCGGGGGGGCGAATGAGCAGTTCTTC
cdr3_aa: CASSRSGGANEQFF
d_call: TRBD2
j_call: TRBJ2-1
clone_size: NA
v_call: TRBV7-3

cdr3_nt: TGTGCCAGCAGTTACCTCCGACAGGGGGCGAACACCGGGGAGCTGTTTTTT
cdr3_aa: CASSYLRQGANTGELFF
d_call: TRBD1
j_call: TRBJ2-2
clone_size: NA
v_call: TRBV6-2/TRBV6-3

cdr3_nt: TGCGCCAGCAGCCAAGGGGGGCGGGGCGGGGGCTACAATGAGCAGTTCTTC
cdr3_aa: CASSQGGRGGGYNEQFF
d_call: NA
j_call: TRBJ2-1
clone_size: few
v_call: TRBV4-1

cdr3_nt: TGCGCCAGCAGCTTTAGCGGGGATCGCACAGATACGCAGTATTTT
cdr3_aa: CASSFSGDRTDTQYF
d_call: TRBD2
j_call: TRBJ2-3
clone_size: many
v_call: TRBV5-1

cdr3_nt: TGTGCCTCCCATCGATCCGGACTGGGGTATGGCTACACCTTC
cdr3_aa: CASHRSGLGYGYTF
d_call: NA
j_call: TRBJ1-2
clone_size: once
v_call: TRBV5-5

cdr3_nt: TGTGCCAGCAGCCAAGAGGGGGGACAGGGTAATTCACCCCTCCACTTT
cdr3_aa: CASSQEGGQGNSPLHF
d_call: TRBD1
j_call: TRBJ1-6
clone_size: NA
v_call: TRBV3-1/TRBV3-2

cdr3_nt: TGTGCCAGCAGTTACTCGACTAGCGGGGACCCTTCTACGTGGGAGCAGTACTTC
cdr3_aa: CASSYSTSGDPSTWEQYF
d_call: TRBD2
j_call: TRBJ2-7
clone_size: NA
v_call: TRBV6-2/TRBV6-3

cdr3_nt: TGCAGTGCTAGTAAGGTTCGGCAGGTGAACACTGAAGCTTTCTTT
cdr3_aa: CSASKVRQVNTEAFF
d_call: NA
j_call: TRBJ1-1
clone_size: NA
v_call: TRBV20-1

cdr3_nt: TGTGCCAGCAGTGAACTAGCGGGGGGAGGCGAGCAGTACTTC
cdr3_aa: CASSELAGGGEQYF
d_call: TRBD2
j_call: TRBJ2-7
clone_size: NA
v_call: TRBV6-4

cdr3_nt: TGTGCCAGTATGGACAGGTCCTACGAGCAGTACTTC
cdr3_aa: CASMDRSYEQYF
d_call: TRBD1
j_call: TRBJ2-7
clone_size: NA
v_call: TRBV19

cdr3_nt: TGTGCCAGCAGTACTCCGGGACTAGGGACTAATGAAAAACTGTTTTTT
cdr3_aa: CASSTPGLGTNEKLFF
d_call: NA
j_call: TRBJ1-4
clone_size: NA
v_call: TRBV28

cdr3_nt: TGTGCCAGCAGCCAGAGACTAGCGGGGGGATCCGAGTCAGATACGCAGTATTTT
cdr3_aa: CASSQRLAGGSESDTQYF
d_call: TRBD2
j_call: TRBJ2-3
clone_size: NA
v_call: TRBV7-2

cdr3_nt: TGTGCCAGCAGTCCACTCGGACTAGCGGGCACAGATACGCAGTATTTT
cdr3_aa: CASSPLGLAGTDTQYF
d_call: TRBD2
j_call: TRBJ2-3
clone_size: NA
v_call: TRBV6-2/TRBV6-3

cdr3_nt: TGTGCCAGTAGTCCACCTGTGGGGCGAGGGGCCAACGTCCTGACTTTC
cdr3_aa: CASSPPVGRGANVLTF
d_call: NA
j_call: TRBJ2-6
clone_size: NA
v_call: TRBV19

cdr3_nt: TGTGCCAGCAGCCTACAGGGGGCAGGGAATGAAAAACTGTTTTTT
cdr3_aa: CASSLQGAGNEKLFF
d_call: TRBD1
j_call: TRBJ1-4
clone_size: once
v_call: TRBV3-1/TRBV3-2

cdr3_nt: TGTGCCAGCAGCCAAAATGCACTAGCGAACACCGGGGAGCTGTTTTTT
cdr3_aa: CASSQNALANTGELFF
d_call: NA
j_call: TRBJ2-2
clone_size: few
v_call: TRBV3-1/TRBV3-2

cdr3_nt: TGTGCCAGTAGTACTCCCGGACTCCGGGCAGGATCAGGACTCATCACAGATACGCAGTATTTT
cdr3_aa: CASSTPGLRAGSGLITDTQYF
d_call: NA
j_call: TRBJ2-3
clone_size: NA
v_call: TRBV19

cdr3_nt: TGTGCCAGCAGGACAGGGGACTATGGCTACACCTTC
cdr3_aa: CASRTGDYGYTF
d_call: TRBD1
j_call: TRBJ1-2
clone_size: NA
v_call: TRBV6-5

cdr3_nt: TGTGCCAGCAGCTTAGCCCTAGCGGGAGGGCCCTTGGAGCAGTACTTC
cdr3_aa: CASSLALAGGPLEQYF
d_call: TRBD2
j_call: TRBJ2-7
clone_size: once
v_call: TRBV7-9

cdr3_nt: TGTGCCAGCAGCCCTAGGGGGCAGGGAGCCTACAATGAGCAGTTCTTC
cdr3_aa: CASSPRGQGAYNEQFF
d_call: TRBD1
j_call: TRBJ2-1
clone_size: NA
v_call: TRBV27

cdr3_nt: TGTGCCAGCAGTCCCGGGACAGGTCGGCCCCAGCATTTT
cdr3_aa: CASSPGTGRPQHF
d_call: TRBD1
j_call: TRBJ1-5
clone_size: NA
v_call: TRBV6-5

cdr3_nt: TGTGCCAGCAGTCCCCGTCGGGACTCCCATGGCTACACCTTC
cdr3_aa: CASSPRRDSHGYTF
d_call: NA
j_call: TRBJ1-2
clone_size: NA
v_call: TRBV25-1

cdr3_nt: TGTGCCAGCAGCTTACTAGCCTTGGGCACAGATACGCAGTATTTT
cdr3_aa: CASSLLALGTDTQYF
d_call: NA
j_call: TRBJ2-3
clone_size: few
v_call: TRBV5-5

cdr3_nt: TGTGCCAGTAGTATACCACGCGGGCCGAACACCGGGGAGCTGTTTTTT
cdr3_aa: CASSIPRGPNTGELFF
d_call: NA
j_call: TRBJ2-2
clone_size: NA
v_call: TRBV19

cdr3_nt: TGTGCCACCAGCAGAGACAGGGGGCAGGAAAAACTGTTTTTT
cdr3_aa: CATSRDRGQEKLFF
d_call: TRBD1
j_call: TRBJ1-4
clone_size: NA
v_call: TRBV15

cdr3_nt: TGTGCCAGTAGTAATTTCCCGACAGGGTTTAATGGCAATCAGCCCCAGCATTTT
cdr3_aa: CASSNFPTGFNGNQPQHF
d_call: TRBD1
j_call: TRBJ1-5
clone_size: NA
v_call: TRBV19

cdr3_nt: TGTGCCAGCTCACCAAGCGACAGCGCCTACGAGCAGTACTTC
cdr3_aa: CASSPSDSAYEQYF
d_call: NA
j_call: TRBJ2-7
clone_size: NA
v_call: TRBV18

cdr3_nt: TGTGCCAGCTCCCAGGGGTTAACGATCTCTGGGGCCAACGTCCTGACTTTC
cdr3_aa: CASSQGLTISGANVLTF
d_call: NA
j_call: TRBJ2-6
clone_size: NA
v_call: TRBV6-4

cdr3_nt: TGTGCCAGCAGCCAAGATTTGCGGGGGGGATCATACAATGAGCAGTTCTTC
cdr3_aa: CASSQDLRGGSYNEQFF
d_call: TRBD2
j_call: TRBJ2-1
clone_size: NA
v_call: TRBV3-1/TRBV3-2

cdr3_nt: TGTGCCAGCAGCTTAGATCTAGCGACCTACGAGCAGTACTTC
cdr3_aa: CASSLDLATYEQYF
d_call: NA
j_call: TRBJ2-7
clone_size: NA
v_call: TRBV11-2

cdr3_nt: TGCAGCGTTGTTCCCGCAGGAATGAACACTGAAGCTTTCTTT
cdr3_aa: CSVVPAGMNTEAFF
d_call: NA
j_call: TRBJ1-1
clone_size: NA
v_call: TRBV29-1

cdr3_nt: TGTGCCAGCTCACCAAAACAGGGTGCAAACACCATATATTTT
cdr3_aa: CASSPKQGANTIYF
d_call: NA
j_call: TRBJ1-3
clone_size: NA
v_call: TRBV18

cdr3_nt: TGTGCCAGCAGTTATAAAGGGGCGAACACAGATACGCAGTATTTT
cdr3_aa: CASSYKGANTDTQYF
d_call: NA
j_call: TRBJ2-3
clone_size: NA
v_call: TRBV27

cdr3_nt: TGTGCCAGCAGCTTAGGAGTAACAGGTACTGAAGCTTTCTTT
cdr3_aa: CASSLGVTGTEAFF
d_call: NA
j_call: TRBJ1-1
clone_size: NA
v_call: TRBV11-2

cdr3_nt: TGTGCCAGCAGGGACGGGACAGGCACTGAAGCTTTCTTT
cdr3_aa: CASRDGTGTEAFF
d_call: TRBD1
j_call: TRBJ1-1
clone_size: NA
v_call: TRBV5-4

cdr3_nt: TGTGCCAGCAGCGGGAGGTCCTACGAGCAGTACTTC
cdr3_aa: CASSGRSYEQYF
d_call: NA
j_call: TRBJ2-7
clone_size: NA
v_call: TRBV7-9

cdr3_nt: TGTGCCACCAGCCGCGGACAGGGCTCCTACAATGAGCAGTTCTTC
cdr3_aa: CATSRGQGSYNEQFF
d_call: TRBD1
j_call: TRBJ2-1
clone_size: once
v_call: TRBV15

cdr3_nt: TGTGCCAGCAGCCGAGCTGGCTACGAGCAGTACTTC
cdr3_aa: CASSRAGYEQYF
d_call: NA
j_call: TRBJ2-7
clone_size: few
v_call: TRBV13

cdr3_nt: TGTGCCAGTAGTCCGGACAGGGTACGGAGTGAAAAACTGTTTTTT
cdr3_aa: CASSPDRVRSEKLFF
d_call: TRBD1
j_call: TRBJ1-4
clone_size: NA
v_call: TRBV19

cdr3_nt: TGCGCCAGCAGCCTGTCGGCCCAGTACTTC
cdr3_aa: CASSLSAQYF
d_call: NA
j_call: TRBJ2-5
clone_size: NA
v_call: TRBV5-1

cdr3_nt: TGCGCCAGCAGCTCCCAGACTATGGGCGCAGATACGCAGTATTTT
cdr3_aa: CASSSQTMGADTQYF
d_call: NA
j_call: TRBJ2-3
clone_size: NA
v_call: TRBV5-1

cdr3_nt: TGCAGCGTAGGTTCCGGGACAGTGAACACTGAAGCTTTCTTT
cdr3_aa: CSVGSGTVNTEAFF
d_call: TRBD1
j_call: TRBJ1-1
clone_size: NA
v_call: TRBV29-1

cdr3_nt: TGTGCCACCAGGGGCGGGGGGCATATAGATACGCAGTATTTT
cdr3_aa: CATRGGGHIDTQYF
d_call: TRBD2
j_call: TRBJ2-3
clone_size: NA
v_call: TRBV24-1

cdr3_nt: TGTGCCAGCAGTTTACAGACAGGAGTTTGGTCACCCCTCCACTTT
cdr3_aa: CASSLQTGVWSPLHF
d_call: NA
j_call: TRBJ1-6
clone_size: NA
v_call: TRBV27

cdr3_nt: TGTGCCAGCAGGGGAGGGACTAGCGGGTTCACCGGGGAGCTGTTTTTT
cdr3_aa: CASRGGTSGFTGELFF
d_call: TRBD2
j_call: TRBJ2-2
clone_size: NA
v_call: TRBV7-2